This TCR beta chain was sequenced in a study of OX40 agonist ivuxolimab in advanced cancers. General observations from the study: Several nonresponders also turned out to have low normalized T-cell clonal expansion.

Concerning this clone itself: Its antigen is unknown.

TCRdb keeps only in-frame clones here, not all; method: immunoSEQ multiplex PCR. The sample holds 65,000 to 80,000 clones, about 89% seen once. The source was CD4+ or CD8+ T cells sorted from blood, collected in a trial of the OX40 agonist ivuxolimab. This receptor was identified in an adult with an advanced solid tumor such as melanoma, head and neck, liver or kidney cancer.

The DNA for the CDR3 is TGTGCCAGCAGCCGTACCCAGGGTTCGGATACGCAGTATTTT. It encodes CASSRTQGSDTQYF. This rearrangement joins TRBV7-9 to TRBJ2-3; TRBD1 might be the D (5 bases). V was shortened by 5 bases and J by 6 bases, with 15 bases between the two germline ends. Germline V gene sequence: CDR1 SEHNR, CDR2 FQNEAQ (reference sequence). CDR3 length equals 14 residues.